Listed below are T cell receptor beta chains from one sample, sequenced in a study of a mutant IDH1 vaccine in newly diagnosed glioma. Sequenced by immunoSEQ multiplex PCR; TCRdb stores in-frame clones only, minus some. The sample records under 35,000 clones, about 85% being singletons. This specimen consisted of PBMCs, obtained from a glioma patient treated with radiotherapy, temozolomide or both. All receptors derive from a middle-aged woman with glioma. The CDR3 runs from the conserved cysteine through the conserved F or W. A D gene is named only where the DNA matches it firmly. Clone size appears in some rows only: once, few, many, or a class for an expanded clone.

.	TRBV7-2	TRBJ1-5	TRBD1	TGTGCCAGCAGCTTAGTGGGGACAGTAAATCAGCCCCAGCATTTT	CASSLVGTVNQPQHF
.	TRBV25-1	TRBJ1-4	.	TGTGCCAGCAGTGAGTGGAAGGGAGCAACTAATGAAAAACTGTTTTTT	CASSEWKGATNEKLFF
.	TRBV2	TRBJ2-2	.	TGTGCCAGCAGTAGCACAGTGAGCACCGGGGAGCTGTTTTTT	CASSSTVSTGELFF
once	TRBV18	TRBJ2-5	TRBD1	TGTGCCAGCTGGGACAGGGCTCAAGAGACCCAGTACTTC	CASWDRAQETQYF
.	TRBV14	TRBJ2-5	.	TGTGCCAGCAGCCTTGATCTCGTCCAAGAGACCCAGTACTTC	CASSLDLVQETQYF
.	TRBV19	TRBJ1-2	.	TGTGCCAGTAGCGGTCCGGCAGGAACAACCTATGGCTACACCTTC	CASSGPAGTTYGYTF
.	TRBV7-3	TRBJ2-7	TRBD2	TGTGCCAGCAGCCCATATGGGACTAGCGGGAGGCTCGAGCAGTACTTC	CASSPYGTSGRLEQYF
.	TRBV9	TRBJ2-7	.	TGTGCCAGCAGCGTAGAGCCTAGCGCACGGTACGAGCAGTACTTC	CASSVEPSARYEQYF
few	TRBV5-4	TRBJ2-4	.	TGTGCCAGCAGCTTGGCCGGAGGGAGGGCCAAAAACATTCAGTACTTC	CASSLAGGRAKNIQYF
.	TRBV6-4	TRBJ1-5	.	TGTGCCAGCTCCCTGGACAGTAATCAGCCCCAGCATTTT	CASSLDSNQPQHF
.	TRBV9	TRBJ2-7	.	TGTGCCAGCAGCCCATACCAGCTTTCCTACGAGCAGTACTTC	CASSPYQLSYEQYF
.	TRBV10-3	TRBJ1-1	.	TGTGCCATCAGTGATAGAGGACGCGAAACAGGGAGAACCATGAACACTGAAGCTTTCTTT	CAISDRGRETGRTMNTEAFF
.	TRBV7-2	TRBJ2-5	.	TGTGCCAGCAGCTTTGGGGACCTCGCGTCGGGGACCCAGTACTTC	CASSFGDLASGTQYF
.	TRBV4-1	TRBJ1-5	.	TGCGCCAGCAGCCGACCGGACAGAGACAATCAGCCCCAGCATTTT	CASSRPDRDNQPQHF
once	TRBV7-2	TRBJ1-4	TRBD1	TGTGCCAGCAGCTTAGATGGGACAGGTGGTGAAAAACTGTTTTTT	CASSLDGTGGEKLFF
.	TRBV29-1	TRBJ2-5	.	TGCAGCGTTGAGAGGTACCAAGAGACCCAGTACTTC	CSVERYQETQYF
.	TRBV7-2	TRBJ1-6	.	TGTGCCAGCAGCCTGGGGCCCACACCCCTCCACTTT	CASSLGPTPLHF
.	TRBV20-1	TRBJ1-5	TRBD1	TGCAGTGCTAGAGATCAGGGGGCCCAGCATTTT	CSARDQGAQHF
.	TRBV18	TRBJ1-4	.	TGTGCCAGCTCATTGTATCCCTTGGGGGAGGGGAGCGAAAAACTGTTTTTT	CASSLYPLGEGSEKLFF
.	TRBV7-9	TRBJ1-2	TRBD1	TGTGCCAGCAGCTCCCGACAGGGAAACTATGGCTACACCTTC	CASSSRQGNYGYTF
.	TRBV5-6	TRBJ1-6	.	TGTGCCAGCAGCTCTGGACTGAATAATTCACCCCTCCACTTT	CASSSGLNNSPLHF
.	TRBV10-3	TRBJ2-7	.	TGTGCCATAGGGGCTACCCAGCAGTACTTC	CAIGATQQYF
.	TRBV6-5	TRBJ1-2	.	TGTGCCAGCAGTCAGGGACGGAGCTATGGCTACACCTTC	CASSQGRSYGYTF
.	TRBV5-4	TRBJ1-2	TRBD1	TGTGCCAGCAGCTTGGGGGACAGGGATTACTATGGCTACACCTTC	CASSLGDRDYYGYTF
.	TRBV6-1	TRBJ2-7	TRBD2	TGTGCCAGCAGGGGACTAGCGAACGAGCAGTACTTC	CASRGLANEQYF
.	TRBV6-5	TRBJ1-3	TRBD1	TGTGCCAGCAGTACCGGACAGGGGGCAAACACCATATATTTT	CASSTGQGANTIYF
.	TRBV4-1	TRBJ2-5	TRBD2	TGCGCCAGCAGCCTCACCGGGACTAGCGGGAGGAAGGAAGAGACCCAGTACTTC	CASSLTGTSGRKEETQYF
.	TRBV10-1	TRBJ2-7	TRBD1	TGCGCCAGCAGTGACCGGGACAGGAGAACCTACGAGCAGTACTTC	CASSDRDRRTYEQYF
.	TRBV2	TRBJ2-7	TRBD1	TGTGCCAGCAGTGAGGGACAGGGGGCTTACTACGAGCAGTACTTC	CASSEGQGAYYEQYF
.	TRBV19	TRBJ1-1	.	TGTGCCAGTAGTCCCAAGGGGAAGAACACTGAAGCTTTCTTT	CASSPKGKNTEAFF
.	TRBV7-2	TRBJ1-6	.	TGTGCCAGCAGCCTGGGTACCAATTCACCCCTCCACTTT	CASSLGTNSPLHF
.	TRBV7-9	TRBJ1-3	.	TGTGCCAGCAGCTTCGCTAAGGGTGGAGAAAACACCATATATTTT	CASSFAKGGENTIYF
.	TRBV14	TRBJ2-1	.	TGTGCCAGCAGCCAAGTGAGTTCCTACAATGAGCAGTTCTTC	CASSQVSSYNEQFF
.	TRBV6-6	TRBJ2-3	.	TGTGCCAGCAGTTACGGGGGGAAGGGAGGCACAGATACGCAGTATTTT	CASSYGGKGGTDTQYF
.	TRBV7-2	TRBJ2-1	TRBD2	TGTGCCAGCAGCCCTCCGGGACTAGCGGTGTTCTTC	CASSPPGLAVFF
.	TRBV5-1	TRBJ2-5	.	TGCGCCAGCAGCTGGGGGGGCCCCTCTCAAGAGACCCAGTACTTC	CASSWGGPSQETQYF
.	TRBV6-6	TRBJ1-1	.	TGTGCCAGCAGTTACCGAGGGAACACTGAAGCTTTCTTT	CASSYRGNTEAFF
.	TRBV4-1	TRBJ1-1	.	TGCGCCAGCAGCCAAGATGAAAGTTTACTGAACACTGAAGCTTTCTTT	CASSQDESLLNTEAFF
.	TRBV13	TRBJ1-2	.	TGTGCCAGCAGCTTAACGGGGCCCTACGAGGATGGCTACACCTTC	CASSLTGPYEDGYTF